The present TCR beta chain was sequenced within a study of OX40 agonist ivuxolimab in advanced cancers. For the study at large: The treatment was a fully human IgG2 OX40 agonist, ivuxolimab.

V lost 0 bases, J lost 9 bases, and 4 bases stayed unmatched. Germline V lookup: CDR1 SGHDN, CDR2 FVKESK. The CDR3 consists of 13 residues. Of note for this clone: Its antigen is unidentified.

Sequencing used immunoSEQ multiplex PCR; TCRdb keeps in-frame clones, though not all of them. The data show approximately 69,000 clones, 91% seen once. Study-level points and caveats: Low normalized T-cell clonal expansion was additionally recorded for some nonresponders.

V is TRBV14 and J is TRBJ1-1, with 7 bases that match TRBD1. The sample here was CD4+ or CD8+ T cells sorted from blood, taken in a trial of the OX40 agonist ivuxolimab. The TCR comes from an adult with an advanced solid tumor such as melanoma, head and neck, liver or kidney cancer. CDR3 nucleotide sequence: TGTGCCAGCAGCCAAGAATTGGGACAGAAAGCTTTCTTT. Amino acids: CASSQELGQKAFF.